A selection of T cell receptor beta chains follows, all from one sample in a study of CD8 T cells in ankylosing spondylitis. Each CDR3 protein gets one entry after TCRdb re-called the 5' RACE reads with MiXCR. This sample has some 130,000 distinct CDR3 sequences, with around 10% found just once. The specimen sequenced was blood, either unsorted or a sorted T cell fraction (not recorded which). All receptors come from a female donor with ankylosing spondylitis or in good health (not recorded which). The CDR3 runs from the conserved cysteine through the conserved F or W. The D gene is left open where the match is weak. Some rows have no size entry. The others give once, few or many, or a class for an expanded clone.

TRBJ2-1 | TRBV20-1 | - | many | TGCAGTGCTAGAGGGAGGACTATGTACAATGAGCAGTTCTTC | CSARGRTMYNEQFF
TRBJ2-1 | TRBV5-1 | - | - | TGCGCCAGCAGCTTGGCTGGGGGGGGCGATGAGCAGTTCTTC | CASSLAGGGDEQFF
TRBJ2-5 | TRBV7-3 | - | many | TGTGCCAGCAGTAGGGGACCTCAAGAGACCCAGTACTTC | CASSRGPQETQYF
TRBJ2-7 | TRBV27 | - | many | TGTGCCAGCAGTGTGGAAATGGGCTCCTACGAGCAGTACTTC | CASSVEMGSYEQYF
TRBJ2-2 | TRBV19 | TRBD1 | many | TGTGCCAGTAGTGTACAGGGGACCGGGGAGCTGTTTTTT | CASSVQGTGELFF
TRBJ2-3 | TRBV20-1 | - | few | TGCAGTGCTAGACGGACAGATACGCAGTATTTT | CSARRTDTQYF
TRBJ1-2 | TRBV5-1 | - | - | TGCGCCAGCAGCTTGGCGGCTTCATCTAAGGGCTACACCTTC | CASSLAASSKGYTF
TRBJ2-3 | TRBV20-1 | TRBD2 | many | TGCAGTGCTCTTAGCGGGAGTAAGACAGATACGCAGTATTTT | CSALSGSKTDTQYF
TRBJ1-5 | TRBV12-3/TRBV12-4 | - | many | TGTGCCAGCACCAATTTCGGACTCAATCAGCCCCAGCATTTT | CASTNFGLNQPQHF
TRBJ2-2 | TRBV7-2 | TRBD2 | many | TGTGCCAGCAGCATGACTAGCGGGAGAAACGGGGAGCTGTTTTTT | CASSMTSGRNGELFF
TRBJ2-7 | TRBV7-8 | TRBD2 | few | TGTGCCAGCAGCCTAGGACTAGCGGGAGGGATCTCCTACGAGCAGTACTTC | CASSLGLAGGISYEQYF
TRBJ2-7 | TRBV5-6 | - | many | TGTGCCAGCAGCTTGGTCAGGACCTACGAGCAGTACTTC | CASSLVRTYEQYF
TRBJ2-2 | TRBV30 | - | many | TGTGCCTGGACTGGGGGATTGAACACCGGGGAGCTGTTTTTT | CAWTGGLNTGELFF
TRBJ2-3 | TRBV7-7 | TRBD2 | many | TGTGCCATCCAGCCCCTGCGGGAGGGCCGGGGAGATACGCAGTATTTT | CAIQPLREGRGDTQYF
TRBJ1-2 | TRBV12-3/TRBV12-4 | - | many | TGTGCCAGCAGTTTAGGACAGGTCTTCTATGGCTACACCTTC | CASSLGQVFYGYTF
TRBJ2-1 | TRBV20-1 | TRBD2 | - | TGCAGTGCGTCTCCGGGACTAGCATCCAATGAGCAGTTCTTC | CSASPGLASNEQFF
TRBJ1-5 | TRBV10-3 | - | many | TGTGCCATCAGTGATATGGAGGGTCAGCCCCAGCATTTT | CAISDMEGQPQHF
TRBJ2-5 | TRBV12-3/TRBV12-4 | - | many | TGTGCCAGCAGTGTACAGCTCGAGACCCAGTACTTC | CASSVQLETQYF
TRBJ1-3 | TRBV6-1 | - | - | TGTGCCAGCAGTGGGTGGGACCACTCTGGAAACACCATATATTTT | CASSGWDHSGNTIYF
TRBJ2-7 | TRBV3-1 | - | many | TGTGCCAGCAGCCAAGATCCGGCGGTGCGCTCCTACGAGCAGTACTTC | CASSQDPAVRSYEQYF
TRBJ2-1 | TRBV5-1 | TRBD2 | - | TGCGCCAGCAGCTTGGCAAAGCTAGCGGGAGACCCTGGGGAGCAGTTCTTC | CASSLAKLAGDPGEQFF
TRBJ2-2 | TRBV18 | - | many | TGTGCCAGCTCTCGAGCCGGGGAGAACACCGGGGAGCTGTTTTTT | CASSRAGENTGELFF
TRBJ2-5 | TRBV12-3/TRBV12-4 | - | - | TGTGCCAGCAGTTTTGGTCAGCTCCTAGCCGGCTTTACCCAAGAGACCCAGTACTTC | CASSFGQLLAGFTQETQYF
TRBJ2-7 | TRBV6-5 | TRBD2 | many | TGTGCCAGCAGTTACCTAGCGGGAGCCTACGAGCAGTACTTC | CASSYLAGAYEQYF
TRBJ1-2 | TRBV7-9 | TRBD1 | many | TGTGCCAGCAGCTTAGAGTCAGGGGGCCGCTACACCTTC | CASSLESGGRYTF
TRBJ2-3 | TRBV29-1 | - | many | TGCAGCGTTGCCTTAATCGTTACAGATACGCAGTATTTT | CSVALIVTDTQYF
TRBJ2-3 | TRBV24-1 | - | many | TGTGCCACCAGTGATCCTACCCATCATTACCGCACAGATACGCAGTATTTT | CATSDPTHHYRTDTQYF
TRBJ1-2 | TRBV7-9 | TRBD1 | many | TGTGCCAGCAGCTTTAACAGGGGGCTTGACTATGGCTACACCTTC | CASSFNRGLDYGYTF